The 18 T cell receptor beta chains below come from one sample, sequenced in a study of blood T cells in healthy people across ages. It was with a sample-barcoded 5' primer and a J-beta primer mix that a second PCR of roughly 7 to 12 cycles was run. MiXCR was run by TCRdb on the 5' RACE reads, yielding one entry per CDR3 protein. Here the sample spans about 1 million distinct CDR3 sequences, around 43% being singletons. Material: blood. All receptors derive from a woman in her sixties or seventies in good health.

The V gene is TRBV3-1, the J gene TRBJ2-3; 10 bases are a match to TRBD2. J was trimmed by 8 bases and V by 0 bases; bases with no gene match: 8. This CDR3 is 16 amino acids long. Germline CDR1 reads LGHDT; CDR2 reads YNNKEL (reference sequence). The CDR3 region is CASSQDMASGSSTQYF. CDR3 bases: TGTGCCAGCAGCCAAGATATGGCTAGCGGGAGCAGTACGCAGTATTTT.

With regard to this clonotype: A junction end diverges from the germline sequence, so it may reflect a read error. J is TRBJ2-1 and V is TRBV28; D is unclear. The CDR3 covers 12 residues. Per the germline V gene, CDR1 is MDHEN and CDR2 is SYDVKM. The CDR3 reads CTSSFSRDEQFF. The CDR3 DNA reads TGTACCAGCAGTTTTAGTAGGGATGAGCAGTTCTTC.

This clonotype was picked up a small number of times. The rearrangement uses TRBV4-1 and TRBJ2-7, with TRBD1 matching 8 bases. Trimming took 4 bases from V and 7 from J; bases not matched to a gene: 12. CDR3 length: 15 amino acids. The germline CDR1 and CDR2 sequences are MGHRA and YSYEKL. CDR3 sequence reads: CASSPSGTGSLEQYF. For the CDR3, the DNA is TGCGCCAGCAGCCCATCCGGGACAGGCTCCTTGGAGCAGTACTTC.

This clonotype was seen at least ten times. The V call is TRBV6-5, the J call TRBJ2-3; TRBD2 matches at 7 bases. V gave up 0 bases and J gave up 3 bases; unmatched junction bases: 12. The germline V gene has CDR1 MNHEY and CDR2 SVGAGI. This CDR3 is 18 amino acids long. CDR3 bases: TGTGCCAGCAGTTACTCGATCCTACGCGGGAGAGGTACAGATACGCAGTATTTT. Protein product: CASSYSILRGRGTDTQYF.

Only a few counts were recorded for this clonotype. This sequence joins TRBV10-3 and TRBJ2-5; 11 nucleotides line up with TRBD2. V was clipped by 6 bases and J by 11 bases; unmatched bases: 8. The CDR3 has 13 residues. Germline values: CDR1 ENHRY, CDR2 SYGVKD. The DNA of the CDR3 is TGTGCCATCAGCGCACTAGCGGGAGAGGGGCAGTACTTC. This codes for CAISALAGEGQYF.

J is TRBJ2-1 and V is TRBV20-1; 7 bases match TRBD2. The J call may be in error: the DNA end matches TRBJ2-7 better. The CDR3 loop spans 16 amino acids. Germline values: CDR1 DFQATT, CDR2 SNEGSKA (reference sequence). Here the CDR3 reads CSARDTRGSSYNEQYF. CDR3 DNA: TGCAGTGCTAGAGATACCCGCGGGAGCTCCTACAATGAGCAGTACTTC.

The CDR3 nucleotides are TGTGCCACCAGTGATAATCAGGGTAACTACAATGAGCAGTACTTC. Its translation: CATSDNQGNYNEQYF. The rearrangement uses TRBV24-1 and TRBJ2-7; D may be TRBD1 (5 bases). Germline V gives CDR1 KGHDR, CDR2 SFDVKD. Trimming removed 3 bases from V and 7 bases from J, with 18 bases in between. This CDR3 comprises 15 residues.

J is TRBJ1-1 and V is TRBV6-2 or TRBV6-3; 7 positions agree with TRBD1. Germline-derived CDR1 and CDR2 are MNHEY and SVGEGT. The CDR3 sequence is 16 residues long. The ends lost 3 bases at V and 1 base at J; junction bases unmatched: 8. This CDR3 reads CASSYYGWTGNTEAFF. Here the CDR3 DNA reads TGTGCCAGCAGTTATTACGGGTGGACAGGGAACACTGAAGCTTTCTTT.

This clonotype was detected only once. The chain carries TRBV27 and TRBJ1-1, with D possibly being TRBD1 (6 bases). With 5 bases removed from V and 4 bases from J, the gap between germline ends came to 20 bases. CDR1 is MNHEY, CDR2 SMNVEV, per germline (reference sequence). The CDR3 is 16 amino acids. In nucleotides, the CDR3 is TGTGCCAGCAGTCCATGGGACACCCCCAGGACCACTGAAGCTTTCTTT. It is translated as CASSPWDTPRTTEAFF.

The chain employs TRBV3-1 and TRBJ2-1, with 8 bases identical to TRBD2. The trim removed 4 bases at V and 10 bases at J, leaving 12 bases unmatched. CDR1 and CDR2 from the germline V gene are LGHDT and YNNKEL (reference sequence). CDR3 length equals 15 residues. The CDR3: CASSRGRAGAGEQFF. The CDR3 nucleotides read TGTGCCAGCAGCCGCGGACGAGCGGGAGCTGGAGAGCAGTTCTTC.

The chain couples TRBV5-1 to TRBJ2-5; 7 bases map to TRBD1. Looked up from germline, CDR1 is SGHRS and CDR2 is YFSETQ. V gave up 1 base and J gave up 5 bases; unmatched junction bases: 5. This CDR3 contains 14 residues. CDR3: CASSLRAQGETQYF. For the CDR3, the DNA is TGCGCCAGCAGCTTGAGAGCACAGGGGGAGACCCAGTACTTC.

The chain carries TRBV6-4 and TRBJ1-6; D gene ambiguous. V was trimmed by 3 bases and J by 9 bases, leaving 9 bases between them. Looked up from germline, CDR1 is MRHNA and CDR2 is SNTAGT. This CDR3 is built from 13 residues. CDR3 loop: CASSDTGASPLHF. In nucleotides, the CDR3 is TGTGCCAGCAGTGATACGGGAGCTTCACCCCTCCACTTT.

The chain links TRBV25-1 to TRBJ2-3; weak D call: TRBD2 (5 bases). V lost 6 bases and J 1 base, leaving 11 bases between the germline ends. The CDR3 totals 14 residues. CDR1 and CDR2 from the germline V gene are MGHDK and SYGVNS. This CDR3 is CASSPTTRTDTQYF. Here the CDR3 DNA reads TGTGCCAGCAGCCCGACTACCCGCACAGATACGCAGTATTTT.

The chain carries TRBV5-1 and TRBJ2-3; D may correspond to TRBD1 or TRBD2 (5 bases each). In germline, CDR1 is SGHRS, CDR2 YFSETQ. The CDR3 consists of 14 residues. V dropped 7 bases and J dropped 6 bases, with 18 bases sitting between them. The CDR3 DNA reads TGCGCCAGCTCCCGGGATTCACCAGGGGATACGCAGTATTTT. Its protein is CASSRDSPGDTQYF.

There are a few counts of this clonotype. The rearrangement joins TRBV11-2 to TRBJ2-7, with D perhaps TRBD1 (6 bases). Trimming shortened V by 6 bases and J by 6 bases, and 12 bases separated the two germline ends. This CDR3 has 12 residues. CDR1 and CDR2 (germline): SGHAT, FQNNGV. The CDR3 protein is CASRRDNSEQYF. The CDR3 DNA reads TGTGCCAGCAGGAGGGACAACAGCGAGCAGTACTTC.

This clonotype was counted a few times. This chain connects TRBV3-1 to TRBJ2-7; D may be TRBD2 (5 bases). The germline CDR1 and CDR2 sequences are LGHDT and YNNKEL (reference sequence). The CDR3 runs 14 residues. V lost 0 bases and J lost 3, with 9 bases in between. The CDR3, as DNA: TGTGCCAGCAGCCAAGATGACGGGGACTACGAGCAGTACTTC. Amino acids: CASSQDDGDYEQYF.

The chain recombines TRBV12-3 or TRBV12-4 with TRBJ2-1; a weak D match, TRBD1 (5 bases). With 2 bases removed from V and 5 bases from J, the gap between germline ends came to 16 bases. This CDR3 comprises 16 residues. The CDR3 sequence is CASSLRWGSAHNEQFF. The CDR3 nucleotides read TGTGCCAGCAGTTTACGTTGGGGCTCGGCTCACAATGAGCAGTTCTTC.

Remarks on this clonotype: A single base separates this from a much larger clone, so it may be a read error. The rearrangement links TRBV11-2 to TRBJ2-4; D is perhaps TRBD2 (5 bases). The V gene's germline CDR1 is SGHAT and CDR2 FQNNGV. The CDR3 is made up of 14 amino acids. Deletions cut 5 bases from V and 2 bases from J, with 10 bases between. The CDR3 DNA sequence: TGTGCCAGCAGCGTAATAGCGACCAAAAACATTCAGTACTTC. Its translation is CASSVIATKNIQYF.